One sample yielded the 23 T cell receptor beta chains listed below, sequenced in a study of T-cell reconstitution after alpha-beta-depleted transplantation in children. The authors prepared the TCRbeta library with unique molecular identifiers. TCRdb analysed the PCR reads with MiXCR anew, one entry per CDR3 protein. The data show about 980,000 distinct CDR3 sequences, under 30% seen once. Sequences were derived from PBMCs, mostly from graft donor cells, sampled 360 days after TCRalphabeta/CD19-depleted stem cell transplant. The receptors were sampled from a boy in the first two years of life who had a stem cell transplant for SCID, so the T cells may come from the graft donor.

This clonotype was counted between two and nine times. The chain has TRBV5-1 and TRBJ2-7, with D tentatively TRBD2 (5 bases). Trimming stripped 0 bases from V and 3 bases from J, with 13 bases between. This CDR3 spans 15 amino acids. In germline, CDR1 is SGHRS, CDR2 YFSETQ. The DNA for the CDR3 is TGCGCCAGCAGCTTGGCCGGGGTGGGGATCTACGAGCAGTACTTC. This encodes CASSLAGVGIYEQYF.

The chain links TRBV4-1 to TRBJ2-7; TRBD1 agrees at 8 bases. V was clipped by 3 bases and J by 9 bases; unmatched bases: 7. Germline V gene lookup returns CDR1 MGHRA and CDR2 YSYEKL. The CDR3 extends over 13 amino acids. The CDR3 DNA sequence: TGCGCCAGCAGCCATGCACAGGGGGACGGGCAGTACTTC. The encoded protein is CASSHAQGDGQYF.

The chain employs TRBV20-1 and TRBJ2-3, with 7 bases matching TRBD2. This CDR3 is 15 amino acids long. Germline assignment: CDR1 DFQATT and CDR2 SNEGSKA (reference sequence). With V trimmed by 6 bases and J by 1 base, 10 bases remained unmatched. In DNA, the CDR3 is TGCAGTGCAGAAACTTTGAGCGGGGGCACAGATACGCAGTATTTT. This encodes CSAETLSGGTDTQYF.

The V and J genes are TRBV7-2 and TRBJ2-7; 8 positions agree with TRBD1. The V segment lost 1 base and the J segment 2 bases; nucleotides outside the gene matches: 4. Germline-derived CDR1 and CDR2 are SGHTA and FQGNSA. The length of the CDR3 is 15 residues. In DNA, the CDR3 is TGTGCCAGCAGCTTAGGCGGACAGGGCACCTACGAGCAGTACTTC. It encodes CASSLGGQGTYEQYF.

The chain employs TRBV5-1 and TRBJ2-3; 7 positions match TRBD1. V dropped 4 bases and J dropped 0; count of bases not matched to a gene: 8. CDR1 and CDR2 (germline): SGHRS, YFSETQ. CDR3 length: 16 amino acids. The CDR3 reads CASSTGDSSSTDTQYF. For the CDR3, the DNA is TGCGCCAGCAGCACAGGGGACAGCTCTAGCACAGATACGCAGTATTTT.

This clonotype came up a few times. The chain links TRBV7-8 to TRBJ2-1; D not resolved. The germline gives CDR1 SGHVS, CDR2 FQNEAQ. The CDR3 is 15 amino acids. V shed 1 base and J shed 0 bases, with 7 bases lying between them. The CDR3 spells CASSLVPTSYNEQFF. CDR3 coding DNA: TGTGCCAGCAGCTTAGTCCCTACCTCCTACAATGAGCAGTTCTTC.

CDR3 in DNA: TGCGCCAGCAGCGGGGGACGGATCCTAAGCTCCTACAATGAGCAGTTCTTC. Its protein is CASSGGRILSSYNEQFF. The gene calls are TRBV5-1 and TRBJ2-1; D might be TRBD1 or TRBD2, each matching 5 bases. With 4 bases removed from V and 0 bases from J, the gap between germline ends came to 17 bases. The CDR3 sequence is 17 residues long. Germline V gives CDR1 SGHRS, CDR2 YFSETQ. Full variable domain (missing parts from reference TRBV5-1 and TRBJ2-1): KAGVTQTPRYLIKTRGQQVTLSCSPISGHRSVSWYQQTPGQGLQFLFEYFSETQRNKGNFPGRFSGRQFSNSRSEMNVSTLELGDSALYLCASSGGRILSSYNEQFFGPGTRLTVL.

The chain carries TRBV20-1 and TRBJ2-2, with 11 bases fitting TRBD2. The CDR3 contains 15 residues. The V segment lost 5 bases and the J segment 3 bases; nucleotides outside the gene matches: 5. The V gene's germline CDR1 is DFQATT and CDR2 SNEGSKA (reference sequence). This CDR3 is CSALSGGAYTGELFF. CDR3 coding DNA: TGCAGTGCTCTTAGCGGGGGGGCATACACCGGGGAGCTGTTTTTT.

The V call is TRBV5-1, the J call TRBJ2-7; TRBD1 matches 9 bases. CDR3 size: 16 residues. The ends lost 2 bases at V and 5 bases at J; junction bases unmatched: 11. The germline V gene has CDR1 SGHRS and CDR2 YFSETQ. CDR3 region: CASSFRPGQGSDEQYF. The CDR3 DNA reads TGCGCCAGCAGCTTCCGACCGGGACAGGGCAGTGACGAGCAGTACTTC.

J is TRBJ1-4 and V is TRBV5-1; the D gene is possibly TRBD1 (6 bases). V lost 3 bases and J lost 5, with 26 bases in between. Germline values: CDR1 SGHRS, CDR2 YFSETQ. The CDR3 has 19 residues. The CDR3 DNA reads as TGCGCCAGCAGCTCGTGGAGTCGGGGGCGGCCCAGTAAGAATGAAAAACTGTTTTTT. Translated, it gives CASSSWSRGRPSKNEKLFF.

This clonotype was seen a handful of times. The chain combines TRBV7-9 with TRBJ1-2; D is ambiguous. Trimming cost V 3 bases and J 4 bases, with 15 bases left between them. The CDR3 sequence is 15 residues long. Looked up from germline, CDR1 is SEHNR and CDR2 is FQNEAQ (reference sequence). CDR3 sequence: CASSLVYPRGYGYTF. The CDR3 region has the DNA TGTGCCAGCAGCTTGGTATACCCACGGGGCTATGGCTACACCTTC.

This chain connects TRBV20-1 to TRBJ2-7; possible D gene TRBD1, 6 bases. The CDR3 spans 16 residues. Trimming left V 1 base short and J 2 bases short, with 18 bases between. The V gene's germline CDR1 is DFQATT and CDR2 SNEGSKA (reference sequence). The CDR3 nucleotides read TGCAGTGCTAGAGTCAGGGGCAGGGGCCGACCCTACGAGCAGTACTTC. It is translated as CSARVRGRGRPYEQYF.

The chain is built from TRBV6-1 and TRBJ2-7, with unresolved D. Germline CDR1 is MNHNS and CDR2 is SASEGT. Trimming took 7 bases from V and 2 from J, leaving 12 bases between them. This CDR3 is built from 13 residues. The CDR3 DNA reads as TGTGCCAGCACCAACCCCGTCCCCTACGAGCAGTACTTC. It yields the protein CASTNPVPYEQYF.

This chain links TRBV5-1 with TRBJ1-3, with no clear D. Per germline, CDR1 SGHRS and CDR2 YFSETQ. The CDR3 contains 16 residues. V lost 7 bases and J 0 bases, leaving 17 bases between the germline ends. The CDR3 DNA sequence: TGCGCCAGCGGGCCTTCGACACAGAGCTCTGGAAACACCATATATTTT. Protein: CASGPSTQSSGNTIYF.

This rearrangement joins TRBV7-9 to TRBJ1-1; D is perhaps TRBD1 (5 bases). With 2 bases removed from V and 3 bases from J, the gap between germline ends came to 10 bases. This CDR3 has 14 residues. In germline, CDR1 is SEHNR, CDR2 FQNEAQ (reference sequence). CDR3 sequence (DNA): TGTGCCAGCAGCTTACTTGGCAGGGACACTGAAGCTTTCTTT. It translates to CASSLLGRDTEAFF.

The chain joins TRBV5-6 to TRBJ1-4; D gene uncertain. The CDR3 totals 14 residues. Germline values: CDR1 SGHDT, CDR2 YYEEEE. Trimming stripped 4 bases from V and 3 bases from J, with 10 bases between. The DNA for the CDR3 is TGTGCCAGCAGCAACGGTGGGGCTAATGAAAAACTGTTTTTT. It codes for CASSNGGANEKLFF. The entire variable domain, with the rest obtained from reference TRBV5-6 and TRBJ1-4, is as follows: DAGVTQSPTHLIKTRGQQVTLRCSPKSGHDTVSWYQQALGQGPQFIFQYYEEEERQRGNFPDRFSGHQFPNYSSELNVNALLLGDSALYLCASSNGGANEKLFFGSGTQLSVL.

This chain joins TRBV7-9 and TRBJ1-5, with no clear D. The CDR3 totals 17 residues. Looked up from germline, CDR1 is SEHNR and CDR2 is FQNEAQ (reference sequence). V was clipped by 5 bases and J by 5 bases, with 22 bases between them. In nucleotides, the CDR3 is TGTGCCAGCAGCCCCTCGGCCTCGTATGAGGAGGATCAGCCCCAGCATTTT. Its protein product is CASSPSASYEEDQPQHF.

V usage is TRBV20-1 and J usage is TRBJ2-2, with 8 positions matching TRBD2. With V trimmed by 1 base and J by 2 bases, 12 bases remained unmatched. Germline V gene sequence: CDR1 DFQATT, CDR2 SNEGSKA (reference sequence). The length of the CDR3 is 18 residues. This CDR3 is CSARAGGPVVDNTGELFF. The CDR3 nucleotides read TGCAGTGCTAGAGCGGGGGGGCCGGTAGTGGATAACACCGGGGAGCTGTTTTTT.

Many counts were recorded for this clonotype. The rearrangement joins TRBV29-1 to TRBJ2-7; D gene ambiguous. V shed 4 bases and J shed 5 bases, with 6 bases lying between them. This CDR3 spans 10 amino acids. Germline lookup yields CDR1 SQVTM and CDR2 ANQGSEA. The CDR3 DNA is TGCAGCGTTGGGCAGGACGAGCAGTACTTC. It translates to CSVGQDEQYF.

The chain joins TRBV2 to TRBJ2-7; D possibly matches TRBD1 or TRBD2 (5 bases each). Germline V gene lookup returns CDR1 SNHLY and CDR2 FYNNEI. The V end lost 4 bases, the J end lost 0 bases, and 10 bases lay between the germline ends. This CDR3 is built from 14 residues. The CDR3 region has the DNA TGTGCCAGCAGTGTGGCGAGGGGCTCCTACGAGCAGTACTTC. Translated: CASSVARGSYEQYF.

V and J are TRBV7-2 and TRBJ2-2; D gene ambiguous. Germline-derived CDR1 and CDR2 are SGHTA and FQGNSA. The CDR3 extends over 15 amino acids. Between the trimmed V and J ends, which lost 5 bases and 0 bases, there was a span of 10 bases. The CDR3 reads CASSEDIANTGELFF. Written as DNA, the CDR3 is TGTGCCAGCAGCGAAGACATCGCGAACACCGGGGAGCTGTTTTTT. The full variable domain, completed using reference TRBV7-2 and TRBJ2-2, is GAGVSQSPSNKVTEKGKDVELRCDPISGHTALYWYRQSLGQGLEFLIYFQGNSAPDKSGLPSDRFSAERTGGSVSTLTIQRTQQEDSAVYLCASSEDIANTGELFFGEGSRLTVL.

The chain uses TRBV21-1 and TRBJ2-1; no DNA check was done on the table's D call, TRBD2. TRBV21-1 is an annotated pseudogene. CDR3 size: 16 residues. The CDR3 coding sequence is TGTGCCAGCAACATCTGTAGCGGGGGATGTACCGTTGAGCAGTTCTTC. Translating gives CASNICSGGCTVEQFF.

This chain links TRBV7-8 with TRBJ1-1; tentative D call: TRBD1 (6 bases). Germline V gene data show CDR1 as SGHVS and CDR2 as FQNEAQ. V was clipped by 1 base and J by 0 bases, with 9 bases between them. This CDR3 comprises 15 residues. The CDR3 nucleotides read TGTGCCAGCAGCTTAGATGACAGGATGAACACTGAAGCTTTCTTT. Translating it yields CASSLDDRMNTEAFF.